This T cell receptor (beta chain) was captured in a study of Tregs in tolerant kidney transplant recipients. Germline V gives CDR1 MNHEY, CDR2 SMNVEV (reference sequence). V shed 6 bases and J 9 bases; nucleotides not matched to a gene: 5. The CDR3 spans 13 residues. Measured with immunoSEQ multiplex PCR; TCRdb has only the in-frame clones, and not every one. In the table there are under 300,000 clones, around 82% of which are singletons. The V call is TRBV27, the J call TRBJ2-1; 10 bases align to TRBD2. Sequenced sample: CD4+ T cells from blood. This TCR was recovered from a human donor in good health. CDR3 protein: CASSRTSGLEQFF. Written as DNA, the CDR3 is TGTGCCAGCAGCCGGACTAGCGGACTTGAGCAGTTCTTC.